The present T cell receptor beta chain was sequenced within a study of CD8+ T cells in alopecia areata. Study context: At a dose of 5 to 10 mg twice daily, oral tofacitinib was given to treated patients. Study results and caveats: Uncertainty remains about how baseline CD8+ expansion links to response, with one nonresponder.

This sample's treatment: oral pan-JAK inhibitor, 5-10 mg twice daily. Peripheral blood and lesional scalp punch biopsies were taken from alopecia areata patients. Once RNA had been extracted, it was reverse transcribed into cDNA to act as the sequencing template. Here immunoSEQ multiplex PCR was the method, and the copy in TCRdb shows in-frame clones only, minus some. The data show approximately 200,000 clones, with 58% seen just once and approximately 5.1% held by the top ten. Points on this clone: What it binds is unknown.

The sequencing here drew on CD4+ T cells sorted from blood, taken at week 24, from a patient treated with tofacitinib. This sequence was found in a human donor with alopecia areata.

The CDR3 spells CASSIAGGDEQYF. The CDR3 DNA sequence: TGTGCCAGTAGTATAGCGGGTGGGGACGAGCAGTACTTC. The chain employs TRBV19 and TRBJ2-7; D not resolved. CDR3 length equals 13 residues. Between the trimmed V and J ends, which lost 1 base and 5 bases, there was a span of 9 bases. CDR1 is LNHDA, CDR2 SQIVND, per germline (reference sequence). Filled out from reference TRBV19 and TRBJ2-7, the complete variable domain reads DGGITQSPKYLFRKEGQNVTLSCEQNLNHDAMYWYRQDPGQGLRLIYYSQIVNDFQKGDIAEGYSVSREKKESFPLTVTSAQKNPTAFYLCASSIAGGDEQYFGPGTRLTVT.